The T cell receptor (beta chain) under discussion was sequenced for a study of CD8 T cells in Susac syndrome. This CDR3 region has 15 residues. V dropped 2 bases and J dropped 4 bases, with 11 bases sitting between them. A quantity of roughly 0.5 to 1 ug RNA underwent reverse transcription using random hexamers. TCRdb reanalysed the immunoSEQ multiplex PCR reads using MiXCR and keeps one entry per CDR3 protein. The data hold about 200,000 distinct CDR3 sequences, with 85% to 95% observed a single time. This receptor was identified in a human donor with multiple sclerosis. The chain has TRBV12-3 or TRBV12-4 and TRBJ2-2; D may correspond to TRBD1 or TRBD2 (5 bases each). The sample taken for sequencing was CD4+ T cells from PBMCs. The CDR3 loop reads CASSLSGGVTGELFF. CDR3 nucleotides: TGTGCCAGCAGTTTAAGTGGGGGAGTCACCGGGGAGCTGTTTTTT.